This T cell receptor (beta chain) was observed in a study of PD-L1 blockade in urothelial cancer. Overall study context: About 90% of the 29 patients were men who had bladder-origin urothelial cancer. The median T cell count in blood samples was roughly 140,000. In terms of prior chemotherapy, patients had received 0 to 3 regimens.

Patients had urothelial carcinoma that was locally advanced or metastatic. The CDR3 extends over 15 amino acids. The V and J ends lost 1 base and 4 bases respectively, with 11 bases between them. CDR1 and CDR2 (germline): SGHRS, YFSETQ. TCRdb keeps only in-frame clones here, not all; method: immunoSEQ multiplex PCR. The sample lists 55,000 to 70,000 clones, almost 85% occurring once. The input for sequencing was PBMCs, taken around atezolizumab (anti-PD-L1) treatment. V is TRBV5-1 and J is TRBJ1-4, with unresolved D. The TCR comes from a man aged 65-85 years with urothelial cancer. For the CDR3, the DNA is TGCGCCAGCAGCTTGTCGGGGTTGGGTAATGAAAAACTGTTTTTT. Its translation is CASSLSGLGNEKLFF.